These T cell receptor beta chains were read from a single sample in a study of radiotherapy plus CTLA-4 blockade in lung cancer. Profiled with immunoSEQ multiplex PCR; TCRdb holds only in-frame clones, not every one. Among some 96,000 clones listed, just over 85% were seen once. The sequences come from peripheral blood, collected from a patient treated with radiotherapy plus ipilimumab. Receptors originate from a human donor with non-small cell lung cancer that progressed on radiotherapy plus ipilimumab. The CDR3 runs from the conserved cysteine through the conserved F or W. D genes are given only for firm matches. Part of the rows lack a size; the others show once, few, many or a class for expanded clones.

clone_size d_call j_call v_call cdr3_aa cdr3_nt
- TRBD2 TRBJ2-5 TRBV6-1 CASSDRPLAGDPETQYF TGTGCCAGCAGTGACAGACCCTTAGCGGGAGATCCAGAGACCCAGTACTTC
- - TRBJ1-5 TRBV6-5 CASRTTGGNQPQHF TGTGCCAGCAGGACTACAGGTGGCAATCAGCCCCAGCATTTT
few TRBD1 TRBJ1-2 TRBV7-9 CASSLGGQGDGYTF TGTGCCAGCAGCTTAGGGGGACAGGGTGATGGCTACACCTTC
- - TRBJ1-4 TRBV19 CATGRANEKLFF TGTGCCACGGGTAGGGCTAATGAAAAACTGTTTTTT
- TRBD1 TRBJ2-7 TRBV6-1 CASRWTGGGEQYF TGTGCCAGCAGATGGACAGGGGGTGGGGAGCAGTACTTC
- - TRBJ2-1 TRBV7-2 CASSASGLYNEQFF TGTGCCAGCAGCGCGTCGGGACTGTACAATGAGCAGTTCTTC
- TRBD2 TRBJ2-4 TRBV7-3 CASSLGTSGRGIQYF TGTGCCAGCAGCTTAGGGACTAGCGGGAGGGGCATTCAGTACTTC
- - TRBJ2-3 TRBV4-1 CASSQDGRGPTDTQYF TGCGCCAGCAGCCAAGATGGTAGAGGACCCACAGATACGCAGTATTTT
- TRBD1 TRBJ1-2 TRBV6-6 CASSYSSGTANYGYTF TGTGCCAGCAGTTACTCGTCAGGGACAGCTAACTATGGCTACACCTTC
- - TRBJ2-2 TRBV19 CASKRFANTGELFF TGTGCCAGTAAAAGATTCGCGAACACCGGGGAGCTGTTTTTT
few - TRBJ1-3 TRBV5-1 CASTGSGNTIYF TGCGCCAGCACGGGATCTGGAAACACCATATATTTT
- TRBD1 TRBJ1-2 TRBV19 CASSPTRDSSYGHTF TGTGCCAGTAGTCCCACTCGGGACAGCTCCTATGGCCACACCTTC
- - TRBJ1-1 TRBV5-1 CASSLEGPTEAFF TGCGCCAGCAGCTTGGAAGGGCCGACTGAAGCTTTCTTT
- - TRBJ1-2 TRBV30 CAWSPGPGGGYTF TGTGCCTGGAGCCCCGGCCCGGGAGGTGGCTACACCTTC
few - TRBJ1-5 TRBV19 CASGNGVNQPQHF TGTGCCAGTGGGAATGGGGTCAATCAGCCCCAGCATTTT
- - TRBJ2-3 TRBV5-1 CASSLGLARPTDTQYF TGCGCCAGCAGCTTGGGGTTAGCGCGACCCACAGATACGCAGTATTTT
- - TRBJ2-1 TRBV4-1 CASSQDVAGSYNEQFF TGCGCCAGCAGCCAAGACGTAGCAGGCTCCTACAATGAGCAGTTCTTC
- - TRBJ1-5 TRBV7-2 CASSLDRRRGQPQHF TGTGCCAGCAGCTTAGACAGACGACGGGGTCAGCCCCAGCATTTT
- - TRBJ2-7 TRBV6-1 CASRPVGVQRYEQYF TGTGCCAGCAGGCCGGTAGGGGTGCAACGCTACGAGCAGTACTTC
- - TRBJ2-3 TRBV5-1 CASSLEGAQGTDTQYF TGCGCCAGCAGCTTGGAAGGCGCCCAAGGGACAGATACGCAGTATTTT
- - TRBJ2-2 TRBV19 CASSIEGATGELFF TGTGCCAGTAGTATAGAGGGGGCGACCGGGGAGCTGTTTTTT
- TRBD2 TRBJ2-5 TRBV6-1 CASPSALAGSETQYF TGTGCCAGCCCGAGTGCACTAGCGGGATCAGAGACCCAGTACTTC